The 15 T cell receptor beta chains below were found in one sample sequenced in a study of tumor and adjacent non-tumor tissue in lung cancer. No cell sorting was done before RNA was extracted from the tissue. A modified ARM-PCR protocol with three rounds of nested PCR amplified TCRbeta. TCRdb re-derived calls from the multiplex PCR reads in MiXCR, one entry per CDR3 protein. The sample has 200,000 to 250,000 distinct CDR3 sequences, 71% seen once. The specimen sequenced was lung tumor tissue. The receptor set was obtained from a man between 60 and 75 years old with non-small cell lung cancer.

The genes are TRBV28 and TRBJ2-7, with 8 bases aligning to TRBD2. Germline CDR1 MDHEN, CDR2 SYDVKM. The CDR3 contains 15 residues. Trimming at V came to 5 bases and at J to 3 bases, leaving 9 bases not matched to a gene. CDR3 in amino acids: CASSTGGAGDYEQYF. In nucleotides, the CDR3 is TGTGCCAGCAGTACCGGAGGAGCGGGGGACTACGAGCAGTACTTC.

This chain joins TRBV4-2 and TRBJ2-2; tentative D call: TRBD2 (6 bases). With 2 bases removed from V and 4 bases from J, the gap between germline ends came to 14 bases. The germline V gene encodes CDR1 LGHNA and CDR2 YNFKEQ. This CDR3 is built from 16 residues. CDR3 region: CASSQKAGLITGELFF. Written as DNA, the CDR3 is TGTGCCAGCAGCCAAAAGGCGGGACTGATCACCGGGGAGCTGTTTTTT.

This clonotype was observed at least ten times. This chain connects TRBV6-5 to TRBJ2-7; the D is unclear. CDR3 length equals 12 residues. The V gene lost 6 bases and the J gene lost 6 bases, with 12 bases spanning the gap. CDR1 and CDR2 (germline): MNHEY, SVGAGI. CDR3 bases: TGTGCCAGCAGACGAGGTGGTGGCGAGCAGTACTTC. Its translation is CASRRGGGEQYF.

The chain recombines TRBV7-9 with TRBJ1-4; D is ambiguous. V lost 5 bases and J 3 bases, leaving 10 bases between the germline ends. This CDR3 region has 14 residues. CDR1 SEHNR and CDR2 FQNEAQ come from the germline V gene (reference sequence). The CDR3 DNA reads TGTGCCAGCAGCCCACGGACGTCTAATGAAAAACTGTTTTTT. Its protein is CASSPRTSNEKLFF.

As regards this clonotype: Given a much more abundant clone one base away, this may be a read error. The chain recombines TRBV20-1 with TRBJ2-1; 8 bases line up with TRBD2. After removal of 6 bases from V and 6 bases from J, the junction contained 10 bases not matched to a gene. CDR3 size: 14 residues. Germline lookup yields CDR1 DFQATT and CDR2 SNEGSKA (reference sequence). In nucleotides, the CDR3 is TGCAGTGCCGGCCCCCCGGGGGGGCCCAATGAGCAGTTCTTC. Protein sequence: CSAGPPGGPNEQFF.

In the case of this clonotype: One end of the junction is discordant with germline, which a read error may explain. V usage is TRBV29-1 and J usage is TRBJ1-2; D uncertain. Per germline, CDR1 SQVTM and CDR2 ANQGSEA. This CDR3 is built from 13 residues. CDR3 in amino acids: CSIETVRLGGYTF. CDR3 nucleotides: TGCAGCATTGAAACGGTACGACTAGGTGGCTACACCTTC.

The chain employs TRBV6-1 and TRBJ2-7; no reliable D call. The CDR3 is 15 amino acids. Germline CDR1 is MNHNS and CDR2 is SASEGT. The CDR3 here is CASTMLPVSSYEQYV. The CDR3 DNA follows: TGTGCCAGCACCATGCTCCCTGTCAGCTCCTACGAACAGTACGTC.

The rearrangement joins TRBV11-2 to TRBJ2-2, with a possible D match to TRBD1 (6 bases). This CDR3 comprises 17 residues. V was pared by 4 bases and J by 3 bases, with 18 bases between. CDR1 and CDR2 from the germline V gene are SGHAT and FQNNGV. CDR3 residues: CASSSQGPQQDTGELFF. The DNA for the CDR3 is TGTGCCAGCAGCTCACAGGGACCCCAGCAGGACACCGGGGAGCTGTTTTTT.

Details on this clonotype: A junction end diverges from the germline sequence, so it may reflect a read error. The rearrangement links TRBV6-1 to TRBJ2-4; 7 bases are a match to TRBD1. This CDR3 is 12 amino acids long. CDR1 MNHNS and CDR2 SASEGT come from the germline V gene. CDR3 nucleotide sequence: TGTACCAGCAGGGGGACAGCGGACATTCAGTACTTC. It yields the protein CTSRGTADIQYF.

A note on this clonotype: The junction does not match germline at one end; this may be a read error. The V and J genes are TRBV29-1 and TRBJ2-5; a possible D gene is TRBD1 (6 bases). Germline CDR1 SQVTM, CDR2 ANQGSEA. The CDR3 consists of 12 residues. CDR3 sequence reads: CSIQGYWETRYF. CDR3 nucleotide sequence: TGCAGCATTCAGGGGTACTGGGAGACCCGGTATTTC.

This clonotype was counted a single time. A much larger clone lies one base from this, so it may be a read error. This rearrangement joins TRBV4-3 to TRBJ1-5, with 8 bases aligning to TRBD1. CDR3 length: 16 residues. The V gene's germline CDR1 is LGHNA and CDR2 YSLEER. The CDR3: CARSLTLQGENQPQHF. The CDR3 nucleotides are TGCGCCAGAAGCCTCACGTTACAGGGGGAAAATCAGCCCCAGCATTTT.

This clonotype has at least ten counts. The chain has TRBV29-1 and TRBJ2-3, with 7 bases lining up with TRBD2. Trimming at V came to 6 bases and at J to 13 bases, leaving 13 bases not matched to a gene. This CDR3 is 12 amino acids long. Germline V gene lookup returns CDR1 SQVTM and CDR2 ANQGSEA. CDR3 nucleotides: TGCAGCGTGGACCCTAGCGGAAAAGAGAAGTATTTT. As protein: CSVDPSGKEKYF.

This chain connects TRBV5-1 to TRBJ1-1; D is perhaps TRBD1 (5 bases). The germline V gene encodes CDR1 SGHRS and CDR2 YFSETQ. The CDR3 has 14 amino acids. With 0 bases removed from V and 6 bases from J, the gap between germline ends came to 12 bases. CDR3 sequence reads: CASSLAIRDPEAFF. As DNA, the CDR3 is TGCGCCAGCAGCTTGGCAATCAGGGACCCTGAAGCTTTCTTT.

The rearrangement uses TRBV11-2 and TRBJ2-1; possibly TRBD2 for D (5 bases). CDR1 and CDR2 from the germline V gene are SGHAT and FQNNGV. CDR3 size: 16 residues. The germline V and J ends were trimmed by 5 bases and 0 bases, with 14 bases remaining between them. The CDR3 nucleotides are TGTGCCAGCAGCGGGATCGACACTAGCTCCTACAATGAGCAGTTCTTC. Amino acid sequence: CASSGIDTSSYNEQFF.

To note about this clonotype: A junction boundary mismatches the germline segment, possibly from a read error. The CDR3 protein is CPSSESVWGKNQPQHF. Here the CDR3 DNA reads TGCCCCAGCAGTGAGTCGGTTTGGGGGAAAAATCAGCCCCAGCATTTT. This sequence joins TRBV10-2 and TRBJ1-5; D perhaps matches TRBD1 (5 bases). Germline V gene sequence: CDR1 WSHSY, CDR2 SAAADI. The CDR3 is 16 amino acids.